These T cell receptor beta chains were read from a single sample in a study of PD-L1 blockade in urothelial cancer. Data came from immunoSEQ multiplex PCR; TCRdb stores just in-frame clones and leaves some out. The data hold 40,000 to 55,000 clones, with approximately 86% observed a single time. Sequences were derived from PBMCs, sampled around atezolizumab (anti-PD-L1) treatment. These receptors were taken from a man aged 55-75 years with urothelial cancer. Both conserved end residues are part of each CDR3. The order of the fields is J gene, clone size, V gene, D gene, CDR3 DNA, CDR3 protein. The D gene is left open where the match is weak. Rows may omit the clone size; those that give it use once, few, many or a size class.

>TRBJ2-7|-|TRBV7-2|TRBD1
TGTGCCAGCAGCTCACAGGGGCCCCTGGCCGAGCAGTACTTC
CASSSQGPLAEQYF
>TRBJ1-4|-|TRBV28|-
TGTGCCAGCAGGGGGCGGATGAATGAAAAACTGTTTTTT
CASRGRMNEKLFF
>TRBJ2-2|-|TRBV28|TRBD2
TGTGCCAGCAGTTTATTGTGGCTAGCGGGGGGGACCAACACCGGGGAGCTGTTTTTT
CASSLLWLAGGTNTGELFF
>TRBJ1-1|-|TRBV19|TRBD1
TGTGCCAGTAGTATTACAGGGGAACTTGAAGCTTTCTTT
CASSITGELEAFF
>TRBJ2-3|-|TRBV4-2|-
TGTGCCAGCAGCCCTCGGCGAGGGACAGATACGCAGTATTTT
CASSPRRGTDTQYF
>TRBJ2-1|-|TRBV11-1|-
TGTGCCAGCAGCTTTACATGGGGGGGCGGGTACAATGAGCAGTTCTTC
CASSFTWGGGYNEQFF
>TRBJ2-7|-|TRBV5-6|TRBD1
TGTGCCAGCAGCGCCGGGACAGGCGGAAATTCCTACGAGCAGTACTTC
CASSAGTGGNSYEQYF
>TRBJ1-5|-|TRBV6-5|-
TGTGCCAGCGGGGGGACCCTCTATCAGCCCCAGCATTTT
CASGGTLYQPQHF
>TRBJ2-3|-|TRBV5-4|TRBD2
TGTGCCAGCATGATGCGGGGGAGCACAGATACGCAGTATTTT
CASMMRGSTDTQYF
>TRBJ2-7|once|TRBV19|-
TGTGCCACCCCCCAGGGGTTACCTTACGAGCAGTACTTC
CATPQGLPYEQYF
>TRBJ2-5|-|TRBV18|-
TGTGCCAGCTCACGGGGGGTACCGCTATTTGAGACCCAGTACTTC
CASSRGVPLFETQYF
>TRBJ2-5|-|TRBV27|-
TGTGCCAGCAGTTTAATGGGCAGGGGACAAGAGACCCAGTACTTC
CASSLMGRGQETQYF
>TRBJ2-6|-|TRBV27|TRBD1
TGTGCCAGCAGTTTGAAAGGGACAGGGGTAGCTGGGGCCAACGTCCTGACTTTC
CASSLKGTGVAGANVLTF
>TRBJ1-2|-|TRBV6-6|-
TGTGCCAGCAGTTACGGCGGTAACTATGGCTACACCTTC
CASSYGGNYGYTF
>TRBJ1-6|-|TRBV11-3|TRBD1
TGTGCCAGCAGCGCAGGGACAGGGGGGAATTCACCCCTCCACTTT
CASSAGTGGNSPLHF